The rows below give T cell receptor beta chains drawn from one sample of a study of T cells in localized non-small cell lung cancer. The data were produced by immunoSEQ multiplex PCR, yet TCRdb's version contains in-frame clones alone and is incomplete. The sample lists 20,000 to 30,000 clones; about nine tenths were seen once. The specimen comprised peripheral blood mononuclear cells, sampled before any cancer treatment. The receptors here all came from a woman aged 40-69 years with stage III lung adenocarcinoma. Each CDR3 is given with its conserved first and last residue. The D gene is left open where the match is weak. Only part of the rows carry a size: once, few, many, or a class if the clone is expanded.

NA,NA,TRBJ1-4,TRBV6-1,CASSEDSATNEKLFF,TGTGCCAGCAGTGAGGACAGTGCAACTAATGAAAAACTGTTTTTT
NA,NA,TRBJ1-5,TRBV19,CASSSRADQPQHF,TGTGCCAGTAGTAGCAGGGCGGATCAGCCCCAGCATTTT
NA,NA,TRBJ1-2,TRBV2,CASTEPPRYGYTF,TGTGCCAGCACCGAACCCCCCCGCTATGGCTACACCTTC
NA,NA,TRBJ2-5,TRBV5-1,CASSRQIQETQYF,TGCGCCAGCAGTCGGCAGATCCAAGAGACCCAGTACTTC
TRBD1,NA,TRBJ2-7,TRBV7-9,CASSVGQGYEQYF,TGTGCCAGCAGCGTCGGACAGGGCTACGAGCAGTACTTC
TRBD2,once,TRBJ2-7,TRBV6-5,CASSLATSGGYEQYF,TGTGCCAGCAGTCTAGCGACTAGCGGGGGCTACGAGCAGTACTTC
TRBD1,NA,TRBJ1-1,TRBV15,CATSNQGTVEAFF,TGCGCCACCAGCAACCAAGGGACAGTTGAAGCTTTCTTT
NA,NA,TRBJ1-2,TRBV30,CAWTCWHPGTRNYGYTF,TGTGCCTGGACTTGTTGGCATCCCGGGACTCGGAATTATGGCTACACCTTC
TRBD2,NA,TRBJ2-3,TRBV6-4,CASSAGGHTDTQYF,TGTGCCAGCAGTGCGGGGGGGCACACAGATACGCAGTATTTT
NA,NA,TRBJ2-7,TRBV14,CASSQERVTGYEQYF,TGTGCCAGCAGCCAAGAGCGAGTTACAGGGTACGAGCAGTACTTC
NA,few,TRBJ1-4,TRBV7-8,CASSLSGNEKLFF,TGTGCCAGCAGCTTGTCGGGGAATGAAAAACTGTTTTTT
NA,NA,TRBJ1-5,TRBV7-2,CASTPNIGNQPQHF,TGTGCCAGCACCCCTAATATTGGCAATCAGCCCCAGCATTTT
NA,NA,TRBJ1-1,TRBV30,CAWETGGNTEAFF,TGTGCCTGGGAAACCGGAGGGAACACTGAAGCTTTCTTT
NA,NA,TRBJ2-1,TRBV11-2,CASSPRLIGEQFF,TGTGCCAGCAGCCCCCGACTCATAGGTGAGCAGTTCTTC
NA,few,TRBJ1-4,TRBV7-2,CASSLGSYGGGEKLFF,TGTGCCAGCAGCTTAGGGTCTTACGGGGGAGGTGAAAAACTGTTTTTT
TRBD2,NA,TRBJ2-1,TRBV19,CASSTLFGGAPLSSYNEQFF,TGTGCCAGTAGTACCCTTTTCGGGGGGGCCCCCCTCAGCTCCTACAATGAGCAGTTCTTC
TRBD2,NA,TRBJ2-7,TRBV14,CASSQDWLAGVYEQYF,TGTGCCAGCAGCCAAGATTGGCTAGCGGGAGTGTACGAGCAGTACTTC